Listed here is a single T cell receptor (beta chain). This sample is drawn from a study of blood T cell repertoires in COVID-19. Overall study context: Acute and convalescent COVID-19 specimens originated in the United States, Italy and Spain. T cells, B-cell-depleted T cells, or PBMCs supplied cDNA or gDNA.

Methods used by the authors: Reference gene primers were amplified, and this amplification served to estimate nucleated cell counts. Sequenced by immunoSEQ multiplex PCR; TCRdb stores in-frame clones only, minus some. The V and J calls and clone size come from that table; D and trimming were worked out from the DNA. Of 65,000 to 95,000 clones listed, over 65% are singletons. The clonotype originates from a man in his fifties with active or convalescent COVID-19. Sequenced: peripheral blood.

The CDR3 DNA sequence: TGTGCCTGGAGTTCGCGGGACAGGGTGCTTTGGTATGGCTACACCTTC. Protein: CAWSSRDRVLWYGYTF. The rearrangement links TRBV30 to TRBJ1-2; 9 bases are shared with TRBD1. This CDR3 has 16 amino acids. V dropped 2 bases and J dropped 5; count of bases not matched to a gene: 12. Germline V gives CDR1 GTSNPN, CDR2 SVGIG (reference sequence).